This T cell receptor beta chain comes out of a study of blood T cell repertoires in COVID-19. Generated by immunoSEQ multiplex PCR, the TCRdb table keeps only in-frame clones and is missing some. The sample yields 6,000 to 7,000 clones, around 83% seen once. Germline CDR1 GTSNPN, CDR2 SVGIG (reference sequence). V was pared by 3 bases and J by 7 bases, with 7 bases of the junction left unmatched. This CDR3 comprises 15 residues. The source is a human donor with active COVID-19. The donor label of this sample is uncertain. The sample was peripheral blood. The V call is TRBV30, the J call TRBJ2-7, with TRBD2 matching 15 bases. The CDR3 DNA is TGTGCCTGGAGCATACGGACTAGCGGGAGGGGGGAGCAGTACTTC. Translation gives CAWSIRTSGRGEQYF.